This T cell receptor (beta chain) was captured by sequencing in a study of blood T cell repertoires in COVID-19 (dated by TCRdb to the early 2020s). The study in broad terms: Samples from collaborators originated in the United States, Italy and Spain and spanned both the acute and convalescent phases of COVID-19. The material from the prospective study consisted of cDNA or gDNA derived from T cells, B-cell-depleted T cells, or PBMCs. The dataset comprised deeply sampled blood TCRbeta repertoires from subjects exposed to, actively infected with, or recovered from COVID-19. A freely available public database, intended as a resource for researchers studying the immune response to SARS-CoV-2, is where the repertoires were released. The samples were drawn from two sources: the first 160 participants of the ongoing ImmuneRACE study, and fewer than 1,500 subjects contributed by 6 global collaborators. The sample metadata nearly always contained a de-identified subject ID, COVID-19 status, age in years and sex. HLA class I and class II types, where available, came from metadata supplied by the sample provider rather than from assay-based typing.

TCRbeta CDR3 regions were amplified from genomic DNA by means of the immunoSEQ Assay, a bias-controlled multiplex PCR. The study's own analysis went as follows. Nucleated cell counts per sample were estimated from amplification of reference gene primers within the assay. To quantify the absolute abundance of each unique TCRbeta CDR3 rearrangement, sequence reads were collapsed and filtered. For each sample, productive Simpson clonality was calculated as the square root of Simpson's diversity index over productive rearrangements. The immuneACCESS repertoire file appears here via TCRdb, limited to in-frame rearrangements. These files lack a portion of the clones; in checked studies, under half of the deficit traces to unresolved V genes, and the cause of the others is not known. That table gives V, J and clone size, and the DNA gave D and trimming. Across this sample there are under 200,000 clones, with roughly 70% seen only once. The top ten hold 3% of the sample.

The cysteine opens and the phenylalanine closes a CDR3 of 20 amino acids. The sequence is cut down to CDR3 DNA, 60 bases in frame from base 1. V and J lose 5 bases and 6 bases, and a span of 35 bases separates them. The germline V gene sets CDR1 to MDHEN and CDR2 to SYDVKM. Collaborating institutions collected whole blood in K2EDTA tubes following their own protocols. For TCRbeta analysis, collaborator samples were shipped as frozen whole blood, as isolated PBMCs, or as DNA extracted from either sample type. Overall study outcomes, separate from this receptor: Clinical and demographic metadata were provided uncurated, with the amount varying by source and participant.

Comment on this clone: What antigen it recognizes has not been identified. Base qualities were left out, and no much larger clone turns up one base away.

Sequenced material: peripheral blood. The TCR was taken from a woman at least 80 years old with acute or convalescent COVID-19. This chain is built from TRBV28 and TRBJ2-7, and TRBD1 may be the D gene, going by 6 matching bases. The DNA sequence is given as TGTGCCAGCAGTACAGCAAGGGGTAGAGTAGGGGGTCGTTCCCCCTCCGAGCAGTACTTC. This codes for CASSTARGRVGGRSPSEQYF. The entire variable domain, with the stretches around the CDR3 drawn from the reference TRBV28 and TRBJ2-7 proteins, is DVKVTQSSRYLVKRTGEKVFLECVQDMDHENMFWYRQDPGLGLRLIYFSYDVKMKEKGDIPEGYSVSREKKERFSLILESASTNQTSMYLCASSTARGRVGGRSPSEQYFGPGTRLTVT.